Each of the 31 T cell receptor beta chains below was sequenced from the same sample in a study of cytomegalovirus exposure and HLA in healthy donors. Amplification used 60 Vbeta primers and 13 Jbeta primers. Assay: immunoSEQ multiplex PCR; the TCRdb copy retains only in-frame clones and omits some. Among tens of thousands of clones listed, over 60% were seen once. The sample comprised PBMCs. All receptors derive from a male donor in good health and CMV-seropositive.

The chain joins TRBV6-1 to TRBJ2-5; D remains unclear. The germline gives CDR1 MNHNS, CDR2 SASEGT. V gave up 6 bases and J gave up 1 base, with 9 bases separating them. CDR3 length equals 13 residues. The CDR3 protein is CASSPAVQETQYF. The CDR3 DNA reads as TGTGCCAGCAGCCCCGCGGTCCAAGAGACCCAGTACTTC.

This clone was seen only once. The chain joins TRBV19 to TRBJ1-2; D remains ambiguous. The CDR3 has 15 residues. Germline loops: CDR1 LNHDA, CDR2 SQIVND (reference sequence). Trimming cost V 4 bases and J 5 bases, with 17 bases left between them. CDR3 nucleotides: TGTGCCAGTAGTAATGACTTCCCGGGGAAGTATGGCTACACCTTC. It encodes CASSNDFPGKYGYTF.

This chain uses TRBV7-2 with TRBJ1-1, with TRBD1 identical over 7 bases. Trimming removed 7 bases from V and 4 bases from J; junction bases left unmatched: 15. This CDR3 contains 16 residues. From germline, CDR1 is SGHTA and CDR2 FQGNSA. CDR3 coding DNA: TGTGCCAGCAACGTAAACAGGGGCGGCTCGGGCACTGAAGCTTTCTTT. It encodes CASNVNRGGSGTEAFF.

V and J are TRBV5-8 and TRBJ1-5; 7 bases line up with TRBD1. This CDR3 is 16 amino acids long. The J segment lost 1 base and the V segment lost 4 bases, leaving 8 bases of the junction unmatched. Germline V gives CDR1 SGHTS, CDR2 YDEGEE. The CDR3 nucleotides are TGTGCCAGCAGCCCTGGGACAGCCTCCAGCAATCAGCCCCAGCATTTT. Protein sequence: CASSPGTASSNQPQHF. Variable domain in full (rest from reference TRBV5-8 and TRBJ1-5): EAGVTQSPTHLIKTRGQQATLRCSPISGHTSVYWYQQALGLGLQFLLWYDEGEERNRGNFPPRFSGRQFPNYSSELNVNALELEDSALYLCASSPGTASSNQPQHFGDGTRLSIL.

This clone was seen only a few times. This chain uses TRBV5-1 with TRBJ2-2; no definite D call. This CDR3 has 16 amino acids. Trimming removed 4 bases from V and 6 bases from J, with 19 bases in between. Germline loops: CDR1 SGHRS, CDR2 YFSETQ. CDR3 residues: CASSKTGLLFSGELFF. The DNA of the CDR3 is TGCGCCAGCAGCAAAACGGGTCTATTATTCTCCGGGGAGCTGTTTTTT.

This rearrangement joins TRBV5-4 to TRBJ1-2; a weak D match, TRBD1 (5 bases). Trimming took 1 base from V and 3 from J, leaving 7 bases between them. Germline V gene sequence: CDR1 SGHNT, CDR2 YYREEE (reference sequence). The CDR3 has 13 amino acids. CDR3 residues: CASSLTTDYGYTF. CDR3 nucleotides: TGTGCCAGCAGCTTGACGACAGACTATGGCTACACCTTC.

The gene calls are TRBV4-1 and TRBJ1-5; TRBD1 is a possible D gene (5 bases). There are 15 residues in the CDR3. The V gene lost 0 bases and the J gene lost 7 bases, with 13 bases spanning the gap. The germline V gene encodes CDR1 MGHRA and CDR2 YSYEKL. Here the CDR3 DNA reads TGCGCCAGCAGCCAAGACCTCGGGGGACGGCAGCCCCAGCATTTT. Protein: CASSQDLGGRQPQHF.

The chain employs TRBV19 and TRBJ1-6; the match to TRBD1 covers 8 bases. Unmatched junction bases numbered 5, after V lost 4 bases and J lost 9 bases. The CDR3 totals 14 residues. Germline-derived CDR1 and CDR2 are LNHDA and SQIVND (reference sequence). The CDR3 DNA is TGTGCCAGTAGTACCCGGACAGGGCGTTCACCCCTCCACTTT. This translates into CASSTRTGRSPLHF.

This clone was observed once. CDR3: CASSPGGQGAVKLFF. In nucleotides, the CDR3 is TGTGCCAGCAGCCCAGGGGGACAGGGGGCGGTTAAACTGTTTTTT. The V gene is TRBV7-8, the J gene TRBJ1-4; TRBD1 matches at 12 bases. There are 15 residues in the CDR3. The junction had 9 bases not matched to a gene; V was cut back by 5 bases and J by 11 bases. From germline, CDR1 is SGHVS and CDR2 FQNEAQ.

V gene TRBV9 combines with J gene TRBJ2-1; D may be TRBD2 (5 bases). CDR3 length: 16 residues. The V gene's germline CDR1 is SGDLS and CDR2 YYNGEE. V gave up 1 base and J gave up 5 bases, with 16 bases separating them. CDR3 coding DNA: TGTGCCAGCAGCGTATCAGGACTCCCGCGACACAATGAGCAGTTCTTC. It translates to CASSVSGLPRHNEQFF.

The chain recombines TRBV4-1 with TRBJ2-7, with D possibly TRBD1 on 7 matching bases. This CDR3 is 15 amino acids long. The germline V gene encodes CDR1 MGHRA and CDR2 YSYEKL. V was clipped by 2 bases and J by 1 base, with 12 bases between them. CDR3 protein: CASSQTTGRSYEQYF. CDR3 nucleotide sequence: TGCGCCAGCAGCCAAACGACAGGGAGGTCCTACGAGCAGTACTTC.

This clone has a handful of counts. The chain combines TRBV28 with TRBJ2-5; TRBD2 matches at 8 bases. The CDR3 runs to 16 residues. After removal of 1 base from V and 1 base from J, the junction contained 5 bases not matched to a gene. Looked up from germline, CDR1 is MDHEN and CDR2 is SYDVKM. The CDR3, as DNA: TGTGCCAGCAGTTTATCGGGGGGGGACGCCCAAGAGACCCAGTACTTC. It codes for CASSLSGGDAQETQYF. Full variable domain (remainder filled in from reference TRBV28 and TRBJ2-5): DVKVTQSSRYLVKRTGEKVFLECVQDMDHENMFWYRQDPGLGLRLIYFSYDVKMKEKGDIPEGYSVSREKKERFSLILESASTNQTSMYLCASSLSGGDAQETQYFGPGTRLLVL.

V gene TRBV6-1 combines with J gene TRBJ1-5; D gene uncertain. Trimming removed 6 bases at V and 0 bases at J, with 6 bases between. The CDR3 has 13 amino acids. CDR1 is MNHNS, CDR2 SASEGT, per germline. The DNA of the CDR3 is TGTGCCAGCAGACTCACTAGCAATCAGCCCCAGCATTTT. Its protein is CASRLTSNQPQHF.

The chain uses TRBV7-9 and TRBJ1-4, with 9 bases fitting TRBD1. This CDR3 comprises 14 residues. Per the germline V gene, CDR1 is SEHNR and CDR2 is FQNEAQ (reference sequence). The V and J ends lost 5 bases and 4 bases, in that order; junction bases with no gene match: 2. The CDR3 coding sequence is TGTGCCAGCAGCGGGACAGGGCTTAATGAAAAACTGTTTTTT. Its translation: CASSGTGLNEKLFF.

The V call is TRBV7-9, the J call TRBJ2-7; 9 positions match TRBD1. The CDR3 contains 13 residues. Trimming removed 6 bases from V and 6 bases from J; junction bases left unmatched: 6. Germline-derived CDR1 and CDR2 are SEHNR and FQNEAQ (reference sequence). CDR3 residues: CASRPGQGSEQYF. The CDR3 nucleotides read TGTGCCAGCAGGCCGGGACAGGGCAGCGAGCAGTACTTC.

This chain uses TRBV28 with TRBJ2-4; 8 positions match TRBD2. Germline values: CDR1 MDHEN, CDR2 SYDVKM. The CDR3 runs to 14 residues. Losses at the gene ends were 7 bases for V and 16 bases for J; bases not matched to a gene: 18. The CDR3 DNA follows: TGTGCCAGCACCAACACCGGGGGGGCGGCGCGGGGATACTTC. Translating gives CASTNTGGAARGYF.

This clone was picked up a small number of times. The chain recombines TRBV30 with TRBJ2-2; TRBD1 matches at 7 bases. V dropped 3 bases and J dropped 3; count of bases not matched to a gene: 7. The CDR3 length is 15 residues. Germline CDR1 is GTSNPN and CDR2 is SVGIG (reference sequence). The CDR3 is CAWRATGADTGELFF. In DNA, the CDR3 is TGTGCCTGGAGGGCCACAGGGGCCGACACCGGGGAGCTGTTTTTT.

The genes are TRBV7-3 and TRBJ2-3, with TRBD1 matching 7 bases. Germline V gives CDR1 SGHTA, CDR2 FQGTGA. V was pared by 4 bases and J by 3 bases, with 7 bases of the junction left unmatched. This CDR3 spans 15 amino acids. The CDR3 sequence is CASSSPGQLTDTQYF. The CDR3 bases are TGTGCCAGCAGCTCTCCGGGACAGCTAACAGATACGCAGTATTTT.

The chain uses TRBV5-1 and TRBJ2-3; the match to TRBD2 covers 8 bases. CDR1 SGHRS and CDR2 YFSETQ come from the germline V gene. V gave up 0 bases and J gave up 0 bases; unmatched junction bases: 3. CDR3 length: 16 residues. This chain's CDR3 is CASSLAASGSTDTQYF. DNA for the CDR3: TGCGCCAGCAGCTTGGCGGCTAGCGGGAGCACAGATACGCAGTATTTT. Using reference TRBV5-1 and TRBJ2-3 for the parts outside the CDR3, the full variable domain is KAGVTQTPRYLIKTRGQQVTLSCSPISGHRSVSWYQQTPGQGLQFLFEYFSETQRNKGNFPGRFSGRQFSNSRSEMNVSTLELGDSALYLCASSLAASGSTDTQYFGPGTRLTVL.

J is TRBJ2-3 and V is TRBV6-5; D may be TRBD2 (6 bases). The CDR3 has 14 residues. Germline CDR1 is MNHEY and CDR2 is SVGAGI. Trimming stripped 3 bases from V and 5 bases from J, with 12 bases between. CDR3 sequence (DNA): TGTGCCAGCAGTTATGGGACTGGCAAAGATACGCAGTATTTT. Protein product: CASSYGTGKDTQYF.

The chain employs TRBV7-8 and TRBJ2-1; 11 bases are shared with TRBD1. The V gene end was trimmed by 4 bases and the J gene end by 1 base; junction bases not matched to a gene: 6. The CDR3 is made up of 17 amino acids. Germline values: CDR1 SGHVS, CDR2 FQNEAQ. In DNA, the CDR3 is TGTGCCAGCAGCTCAGGGACAGGGGGATGGTCCTACAATGAGCAGTTCTTC. Its protein product is CASSSGTGGWSYNEQFF.

The chain employs TRBV4-2 and TRBJ2-7, with 7 positions matching TRBD1. The CDR3 contains 16 residues. Germline loops: CDR1 LGHNA, CDR2 YNFKEQ. The V and J ends lost 4 bases and 2 bases, in that order; junction bases with no gene match: 11. The CDR3 DNA follows: TGTGCCAGCAGCCCCTGGGGCACAGGGGTGGCCTACGAGCAGTACTTC. Its protein product is CASSPWGTGVAYEQYF.

The chain recombines TRBV7-6 with TRBJ2-7; 10 positions agree with TRBD2. With V trimmed by 5 bases and J by 3 bases, 7 bases remained unmatched. Germline V gene data show CDR1 as SGHVS and CDR2 as FNYEAQ. This CDR3 region has 15 residues. The CDR3 reads CASSQGLAAVYEQYF. The CDR3 DNA sequence: TGTGCCAGCAGCCAAGGACTAGCGGCGGTCTACGAGCAGTACTTC.

The CDR3 loop is CASSQDGRGGRRTGELFF. For the CDR3, the DNA is TGCGCCAGCAGCCAAGATGGGCGGGGGGGCCGGCGCACCGGGGAGCTGTTTTTT. This sequence joins TRBV4-1 and TRBJ2-2; 9 bases fit TRBD2. The junction had 9 bases not matched to a gene; V was cut back by 0 bases and J by 4 bases. Germline assignment: CDR1 MGHRA and CDR2 YSYEKL. The CDR3 is 18 amino acids.

This chain links TRBV21-1 with TRBJ2-1; the D call TRBD1 from the table was never checked on the DNA. TRBV21-1 is recorded as a pseudogene. The CDR3 has 14 residues. The CDR3 is CARLSGTGDSEQFF. In DNA, the CDR3 is TGTGCCAGACTATCCGGGACAGGGGATTCTGAGCAGTTCTTC.

The chain is built from TRBV11-2 and TRBJ2-3; D remains ambiguous. Germline V lookup: CDR1 SGHAT, CDR2 FQNNGV. The CDR3 consists of 15 residues. Trimming left V 2 bases short and J 0 bases short, with 9 bases between. The CDR3 reads CASSLSRPSTDTQYF. In DNA, the CDR3 is TGTGCCAGCAGCTTATCCAGGCCCAGCACAGATACGCAGTATTTT.

This clone was seen a handful of times. The chain employs TRBV4-1 and TRBJ2-7; TRBD2 is a possible D gene (6 bases). Trimming took 1 base from V and 3 from J, leaving 16 bases between them. The CDR3 spans 16 residues. The germline V gene has CDR1 MGHRA and CDR2 YSYEKL. CDR3 nucleotides: TGCGCCAGCAGCCAAGGAATACTAGCTAAGAGCTACGAGCAGTACTTC. Protein product: CASSQGILAKSYEQYF.

The CDR3, as DNA: TGTGCCAGCAAAACCACAGGGTTTCCTAATGAAAAACTGTTTTTT. Protein product: CASKTTGFPNEKLFF. The chain couples TRBV2 to TRBJ1-4; possible D gene TRBD1, 6 bases. CDR3 length: 15 residues. The V gene's germline CDR1 is SNHLY and CDR2 FYNNEI. V gave up 7 bases and J gave up 3 bases, with 15 bases separating them.

V and J are TRBV10-1 and TRBJ2-7; TRBD1 matches at 7 bases. Per germline, CDR1 WNHNN and CDR2 SYGVQD (reference sequence). The trim removed 6 bases at V and 0 bases at J, leaving 8 bases unmatched. The CDR3 has 15 amino acids. CDR3 bases: TGCGCCAGCAGCCGTAACAGGGGTAGCTCCTACGAGCAGTACTTC. Translated: CASSRNRGSSYEQYF.

The chain uses TRBV30 and TRBJ2-2; weak D call: TRBD1 (5 bases). Trimming removed 0 bases from V and 2 bases from J, with 10 bases in between. CDR1 and CDR2 (germline): GTSNPN, SVGIG (reference sequence). The CDR3 has 15 amino acids. The CDR3 sequence: CAWSVFRDNTGELFF. CDR3 coding DNA: TGTGCCTGGAGTGTGTTCAGGGATAACACCGGGGAGCTGTTTTTT.

The chain is built from TRBV5-8 and TRBJ1-5, with 11 bases that match TRBD1. Germline values: CDR1 SGHTS, CDR2 YDEGEE. This CDR3 comprises 17 residues. The V and J ends lost 0 bases and 4 bases, in that order; junction bases with no gene match: 6. This CDR3 reads CASSLVPGTGGNQPQHF. Here the CDR3 DNA reads TGTGCCAGCAGCTTGGTCCCGGGGACAGGGGGGAATCAGCCCCAGCATTTT.